The 28 T cell receptor beta chains in this list originate from one sample, sequenced in a study of blood T cell repertoires in COVID-19. Repertoires were generated with immunoSEQ multiplex PCR, while TCRdb's copy carries only in-frame clones and drops some. The sample consists of hundreds of thousands of clones, about nine tenths of them appearing once. Sequencing used peripheral blood. All receptors derive from a man between 35 and 55 years old with acute or convalescent COVID-19.

The rearrangement joins TRBV15 to TRBJ1-1, with 8 bases identical to TRBD1. J lost 4 bases, V lost 3 bases, and 10 bases had no gene match. The CDR3 loop spans 16 amino acids. The germline CDR1 and CDR2 sequences are LNHNV and YYDKDF (reference sequence). CDR3 loop: CATSRGRGQGSTEAFF. The CDR3 DNA is TGTGCCACCAGCAGGGGCAGGGGGCAAGGGAGCACTGAAGCTTTCTTT.

This clone has a single count. This chain joins TRBV19 and TRBJ2-7, with D possibly being TRBD1 (6 bases). Germline V gene lookup returns CDR1 LNHDA and CDR2 SQIVND (reference sequence). Trimming shortened V by 6 bases and J by 4 bases, and 13 bases separated the two germline ends. The CDR3 consists of 13 residues. CDR3 DNA: TGTGCCAGTAGCGGGGAAGGGGGTTACGAGCAGTACTTC. Encoded protein: CASSGEGGYEQYF.

V and J are TRBV27 and TRBJ2-7; 11 positions agree with TRBD2. With V trimmed by 4 bases and J by 2 bases, 4 bases remained unmatched. Germline CDR1 reads MNHEY; CDR2 reads SMNVEV (reference sequence). The CDR3 length is 15 residues. This chain's CDR3 is CASSSVTSGTYEQYF. CDR3 nucleotides: TGTGCCAGCAGTTCTGTGACTAGCGGGACCTACGAGCAGTACTTC.

The chain carries TRBV7-8 and TRBJ2-1; 7 nucleotides match TRBD1. The CDR3 extends over 13 amino acids. Germline loops: CDR1 SGHVS, CDR2 FQNEAQ. J lost 4 bases, V lost 5 bases, and 2 bases had no gene match. The chain's CDR3 is CASSVGQYNEQFF. The CDR3 nucleotides read TGTGCCAGCAGCGTGGGACAGTACAATGAGCAGTTCTTC.

The V gene is TRBV4-1, the J gene TRBJ1-5, with D uncertain. The V gene's germline CDR1 is MGHRA and CDR2 YSYEKL. V was clipped by 8 bases and J by 0 bases, with 17 bases between them. This CDR3 has 16 residues. The CDR3: CASGRTDLFSNQPQHF. The CDR3 DNA is TGCGCCAGCGGGAGAACGGATCTCTTTAGCAATCAGCCCCAGCATTTT.

This chain links TRBV6-2 or TRBV6-3 with TRBJ2-7, with a tentative D call TRBD2 (5 bases). CDR3 size: 13 residues. V lost 1 base and J lost 5, with 9 bases in between. Germline assignment: CDR1 MNHEY and CDR2 SVGEGT. CDR3 coding DNA: TGTGCCAGCAGTTACTTAGGGAGCCACGAGCAGTACTTC. It specifies CASSYLGSHEQYF.

This rearrangement joins TRBV7-6 to TRBJ1-3, with TRBD1 as a possible D gene (6 bases). The germline CDR1 and CDR2 sequences are SGHVS and FNYEAQ. The CDR3 has 18 amino acids. Trimming removed 3 bases from V and 0 bases from J, with 18 bases in between. CDR3 amino acids: CASSLAAGASSSGNTIYF. The CDR3 DNA sequence: TGTGCCAGCAGCTTGGCCGCGGGGGCCAGCTCCTCTGGAAACACCATATATTTT.

This chain uses TRBV5-4 with TRBJ2-7; 7 positions agree with TRBD2. V was pared by 2 bases and J by 3 bases, with 11 bases of the junction left unmatched. Germline V gene data show CDR1 as SGHNT and CDR2 as YYREEE (reference sequence). This CDR3 is built from 16 residues. CDR3 sequence reads: CASSLGGSPLIYEQYF. In DNA, the CDR3 is TGTGCCAGCAGCTTAGGCGGGAGCCCCCTAATCTACGAGCAGTACTTC.

This chain connects TRBV28 to TRBJ2-7; 8 bases are a match to TRBD2. The J segment lost 3 bases and the V segment lost 7 bases, leaving 5 bases of the junction unmatched. Germline CDR1 and CDR2: MDHEN and SYDVKM. CDR3 size: 13 residues. The CDR3 here is CASTSGLGYEQYF. The CDR3, as DNA: TGTGCCAGCACCTCGGGACTAGGCTACGAGCAGTACTTC.

Comments on this clone: Other DNA sequences in this sample translate to the same CDR3. The chain uses TRBV5-1 and TRBJ1-1; tentatively, D is TRBD1 (5 bases). The germline V gene has CDR1 SGHRS and CDR2 YFSETQ. This CDR3 comprises 14 residues. V dropped 0 bases and J dropped 5 bases, with 11 bases sitting between them. The CDR3 loop is CASSLAGGSTEAFF. The CDR3 nucleotides are TGCGCCAGCAGCTTGGCCGGGGGGAGTACTGAAGCTTTCTTT.

This clone was counted once. The gene calls are TRBV6-5 and TRBJ2-7, with 7 bases identical to TRBD1. V gave up 4 bases and J gave up 4 bases; unmatched junction bases: 10. The CDR3 extends over 15 amino acids. Germline V gene data show CDR1 as MNHEY and CDR2 as SVGAGI. The CDR3 DNA reads TGTGCCAGCAGTTGGGGCCCGGGACAGTTTTACGAGCAGTACTTC. This translates into CASSWGPGQFYEQYF.

The chain combines TRBV7-2 with TRBJ2-7; 7 bases fit TRBD1. Trimming took 5 bases from V and 2 from J; bases not matched to a gene: 9. This CDR3 has 15 amino acids. Germline values: CDR1 SGHTA, CDR2 FQGNSA. The CDR3 coding sequence is TGTGCCAGCAGCCTAACCGGGACAGCCACCTACGAGCAGTACTTC. It translates to CASSLTGTATYEQYF.

The chain carries TRBV6-5 and TRBJ1-5; the D gene is possibly TRBD1 (6 bases). V was pared by 8 bases and J by 7 bases, with 21 bases between. The germline V gene has CDR1 MNHEY and CDR2 SVGAGI. CDR3 length equals 15 residues. The CDR3 loop reads CASGRSGGAQQPQHF. Written as DNA, the CDR3 is TGTGCCAGCGGACGAAGTGGGGGGGCCCAGCAGCCCCAGCATTTT.

This rearrangement joins TRBV11-1 to TRBJ2-3; 9 bases line up with TRBD1. The ends lost 1 base at V and 3 bases at J; junction bases unmatched: 5. This CDR3 contains 16 residues. Germline loops: CDR1 SGHAT, CDR2 FQDESV (reference sequence). Written as DNA, the CDR3 is TGTGCCAGCAGCTTAGGGAGGGACAGGGCGACAGATACGCAGTATTTT. This codes for CASSLGRDRATDTQYF.

J is TRBJ2-1 and V is TRBV19, with TRBD1 identical over 10 bases. The CDR3 is made up of 19 amino acids. J lost 0 bases, V lost 5 bases, and 13 bases had no gene match. Looked up from germline, CDR1 is LNHDA and CDR2 is SQIVND (reference sequence). The DNA of the CDR3 is TGTGCCAGTAGTGCCGGGGTCCCGGGACAGGGGAGCTCCTACAATGAGCAGTTCTTC. Protein product: CASSAGVPGQGSSYNEQFF.

This chain uses TRBV29-1 with TRBJ2-7; tentative D call: TRBD2 (6 bases). Germline V lookup: CDR1 SQVTM, CDR2 ANQGSEA. CDR3 length: 16 residues. V was clipped by 7 bases and J by 0 bases, with 22 bases between them. The CDR3 DNA sequence: TGCAGCGCTTCAGTGGGGCGGGGAGGAAGCTCCTACGAGCAGTACTTC. Its translation: CSASVGRGGSSYEQYF.

Concerning this clone itself: The junction departs from the called germline gene at one end, perhaps through a read error. This chain uses TRBV10-3 with TRBJ2-5, with 8 bases lining up with TRBD1. The CDR3 runs to 15 residues. The germline V gene encodes CDR1 ENHRY and CDR2 SYGVKD. In DNA, the CDR3 is TGTGCCATCAGTCAGTCGGGGACAGGCCAAGAGACCCAGTACTTC. Translation gives CAISQSGTGQETQYF.

J is TRBJ2-5 and V is TRBV19, with 9 bases aligning to TRBD1. The ends lost 4 bases at V and 7 bases at J; junction bases unmatched: 10. This CDR3 has 15 amino acids. Germline V gene data show CDR1 as LNHDA and CDR2 as SQIVND (reference sequence). CDR3: CASSRGQGTLGTQYF. DNA of the CDR3: TGTGCCAGTAGTAGGGGACAGGGAACTTTAGGGACCCAGTACTTC.

The chain recombines TRBV28 with TRBJ1-1, with TRBD1 matching 11 bases. The CDR3 is 12 residues long. The germline gives CDR1 MDHEN, CDR2 SYDVKM. Trimming at V came to 6 bases and at J to 12 bases, leaving 6 bases not matched to a gene. Written as DNA, the CDR3 is TGTGCCAGCAGAACGGGACAGGGGGGTACTTTCTTT. This sequence encodes CASRTGQGGTFF. Full variable domain (missing parts from reference TRBV28 and TRBJ1-1): DVKVTQSSRYLVKRTGEKVFLECVQDMDHENMFWYRQDPGLGLRLIYFSYDVKMKEKGDIPEGYSVSREKKERFSLILESASTNQTSMYLCASRTGQGGTFFGQGTRLTVV.

In its sample, this clone was seen once. V is TRBV4-2 and J is TRBJ1-5; a possible D gene is TRBD1 (5 bases). The germline V and J ends were trimmed by 0 bases and 1 base, with 10 bases remaining between them. This CDR3 contains 16 residues. Germline CDR1 LGHNA, CDR2 YNFKEQ. In DNA, the CDR3 is TGTGCCAGCAGCCAAGAGGGGCGTTTGAGCAATCAGCCCCAGCATTTT. Translated, it gives CASSQEGRLSNQPQHF.

This sequence joins TRBV3-1 (or the pseudogene TRBV3-2) and TRBJ2-1, with 9 nucleotides matching TRBD1. V dropped 3 bases and J dropped 5; count of bases not matched to a gene: 11. The CDR3 has 17 amino acids. Looked up from germline, CDR1 is LGHDT and CDR2 is YNNKEL (reference sequence). CDR3 region: CASSHSFSGTGNNEQFF. The CDR3 DNA is TGTGCCAGCAGCCACTCATTTTCCGGGACAGGGAACAATGAGCAGTTCTTC.

The chain is built from TRBV19 and TRBJ1-5; 9 bases are shared with TRBD1. Per the germline V gene, CDR1 is LNHDA and CDR2 is SQIVND (reference sequence). V shed 6 bases, J shed 6 bases, and the junction held 15 bases outside the gene matches. The CDR3 sequence is 17 residues long. CDR3 nucleotides: TGTGCCAGTAGGCCCAACAGGGGGCGCCCCGGGGGTCAGCCCCAGCATTTT. This gives the protein CASRPNRGRPGGQPQHF.

The chain joins TRBV14 to TRBJ2-1; D unresolved. CDR1 is SGHDN, CDR2 FVKESK, per germline. The CDR3 totals 16 residues. Trimming took 0 bases from V and 5 from J, leaving 14 bases between them. CDR3 protein: CASSQDHGRFDNEQFF. The DNA for the CDR3 is TGTGCCAGCAGCCAAGATCATGGCAGGTTTGACAATGAGCAGTTCTTC.

The V and J genes are TRBV5-1 and TRBJ2-3; TRBD1 agrees at 8 bases. The CDR3 is 14 amino acids. The junction had 7 bases not matched to a gene; V was cut back by 4 bases and J by 6 bases. Germline values: CDR1 SGHRS, CDR2 YFSETQ. The CDR3 protein is CASSNPQGADTQYF. In DNA, the CDR3 is TGCGCCAGCAGCAACCCCCAGGGGGCGGATACGCAGTATTTT.

The rearrangement links TRBV11-2 to TRBJ1-1; TRBD1 is a possible D gene (5 bases). This CDR3 region has 19 residues. Germline CDR1 SGHAT, CDR2 FQNNGV. V was cut by 1 base and J by 1 base, with 22 bases left in between. CDR3: CASSLGRGRLPSGNTEAFF. The CDR3, as DNA: TGTGCCAGCAGCTTAGGGCGGGGACGCCTCCCTAGCGGGAACACTGAAGCTTTCTTT.

The J gene is TRBJ2-3, the V gene TRBV4-3; 7 bases line up with TRBD1. Germline V lookup: CDR1 LGHNA, CDR2 YSLEER. The length of the CDR3 is 14 residues. V gave up 4 bases and J gave up 5 bases; unmatched junction bases: 6. Written as DNA, the CDR3 is TGCGCCAGCAGCCCGGGACAGTCAAAAGATACGCAGTATTTT. It translates to CASSPGQSKDTQYF.

The chain has TRBV27 and TRBJ2-1; 12 bases fit TRBD2. The germline V gene has CDR1 MNHEY and CDR2 SMNVEV (reference sequence). CDR3 length equals 16 residues. V lost 8 bases, J lost 1 base, and 6 bases stayed unmatched. The CDR3, as DNA: TGTGCCAGCCGACCCGGACTAGCGGGATCCTACAATGAGCAGTTCTTC. This encodes CASRPGLAGSYNEQFF.

The V gene is TRBV28, the J gene TRBJ1-5, with 10 bases lining up with TRBD1. The V gene's germline CDR1 is MDHEN and CDR2 SYDVKM. The CDR3 length is 14 residues. Germline trimming cut 5 bases from V and 4 bases from J; bases unmatched to any gene: 2. The CDR3 DNA reads as TGTGCCAGCAGTGGACAGGGGGGAAATCAGCCCCAGCATTTT. The encoded protein is CASSGQGGNQPQHF. The whole variable domain, remainder taken from reference TRBV28 and TRBJ1-5, is DVKVTQSSRYLVKRTGEKVFLECVQDMDHENMFWYRQDPGLGLRLIYFSYDVKMKEKGDIPEGYSVSREKKERFSLILESASTNQTSMYLCASSGQGGNQPQHFGDGTRLSIL.